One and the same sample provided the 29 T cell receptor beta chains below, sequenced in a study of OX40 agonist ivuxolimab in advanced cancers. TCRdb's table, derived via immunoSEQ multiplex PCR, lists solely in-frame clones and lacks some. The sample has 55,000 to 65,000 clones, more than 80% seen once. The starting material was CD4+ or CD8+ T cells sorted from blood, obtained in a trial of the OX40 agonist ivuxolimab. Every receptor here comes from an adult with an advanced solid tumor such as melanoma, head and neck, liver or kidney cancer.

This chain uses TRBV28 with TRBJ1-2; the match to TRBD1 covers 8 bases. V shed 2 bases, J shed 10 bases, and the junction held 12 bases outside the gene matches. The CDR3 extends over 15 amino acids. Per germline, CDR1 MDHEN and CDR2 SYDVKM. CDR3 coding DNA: TGTGCCAGCAGTTTACTCACAGGGGGATCAGGGGACTACACCTTC. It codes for CASSLLTGGSGDYTF.

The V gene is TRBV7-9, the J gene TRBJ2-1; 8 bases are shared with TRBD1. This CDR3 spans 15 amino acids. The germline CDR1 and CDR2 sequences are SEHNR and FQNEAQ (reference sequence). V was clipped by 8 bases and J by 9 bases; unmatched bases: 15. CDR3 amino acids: CASPLGGQGASEQFF. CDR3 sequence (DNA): TGTGCCAGCCCCCTAGGAGGGCAGGGGGCATCTGAGCAGTTCTTC.

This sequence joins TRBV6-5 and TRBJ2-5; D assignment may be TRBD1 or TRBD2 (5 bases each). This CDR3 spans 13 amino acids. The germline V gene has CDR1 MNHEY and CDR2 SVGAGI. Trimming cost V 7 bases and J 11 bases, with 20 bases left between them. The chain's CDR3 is CASTGPQIREQYF. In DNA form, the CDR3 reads TGTGCCAGCACGGGACCGCAGATTAGAGAGCAGTACTTC.

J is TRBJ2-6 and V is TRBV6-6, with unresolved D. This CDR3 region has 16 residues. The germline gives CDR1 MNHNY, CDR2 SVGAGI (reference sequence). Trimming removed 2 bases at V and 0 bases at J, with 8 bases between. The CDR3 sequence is CASSYGHSSGANVLTF. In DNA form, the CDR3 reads TGTGCCAGCAGTTACGGCCACAGCTCTGGGGCCAACGTCCTGACTTTC.

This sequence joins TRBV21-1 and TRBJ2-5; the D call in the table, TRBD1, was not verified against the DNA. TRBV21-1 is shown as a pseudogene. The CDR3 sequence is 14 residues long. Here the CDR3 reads CASSRGQGRETQYF. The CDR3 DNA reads TGTGCCAGCAGCAGAGGACAGGGGAGGGAGACCCAGTACTTC.

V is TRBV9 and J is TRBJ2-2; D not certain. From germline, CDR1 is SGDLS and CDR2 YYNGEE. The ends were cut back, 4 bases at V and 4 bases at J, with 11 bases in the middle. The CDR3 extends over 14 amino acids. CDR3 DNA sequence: TGTGCCAGCAGCCCCCACTACCGCACCGGGGAGCTGTTTTTT. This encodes CASSPHYRTGELFF.

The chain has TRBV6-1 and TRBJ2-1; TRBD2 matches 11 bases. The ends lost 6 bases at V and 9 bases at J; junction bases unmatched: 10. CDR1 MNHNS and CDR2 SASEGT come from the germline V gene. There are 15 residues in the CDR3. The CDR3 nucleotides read TGTGCCAGCAGCACTACTAGCGGGAGTTGGAGTGAGCAGTTCTTC. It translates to CASSTTSGSWSEQFF.

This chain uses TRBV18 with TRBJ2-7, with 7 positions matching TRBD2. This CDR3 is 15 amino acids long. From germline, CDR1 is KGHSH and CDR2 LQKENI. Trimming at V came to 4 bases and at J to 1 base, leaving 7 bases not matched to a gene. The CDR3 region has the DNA TGTGCCAGCTCACGCCCTAGCGGAGGTTCCTACGAGCAGTACTTC. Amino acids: CASSRPSGGSYEQYF.

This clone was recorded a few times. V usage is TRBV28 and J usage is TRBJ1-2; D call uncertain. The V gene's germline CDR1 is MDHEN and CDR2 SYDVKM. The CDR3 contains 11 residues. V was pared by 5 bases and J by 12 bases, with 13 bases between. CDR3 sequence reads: CASSTTVSHTF. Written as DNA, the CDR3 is TGTGCCAGCAGTACGACGGTGTCGCACACCTTC.

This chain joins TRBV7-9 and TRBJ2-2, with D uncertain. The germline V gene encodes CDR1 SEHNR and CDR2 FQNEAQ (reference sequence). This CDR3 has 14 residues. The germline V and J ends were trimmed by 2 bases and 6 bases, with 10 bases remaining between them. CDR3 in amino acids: CASSLLIGAGELFF. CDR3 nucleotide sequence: TGTGCCAGCAGCTTACTTATCGGAGCCGGGGAGCTGTTTTTT.

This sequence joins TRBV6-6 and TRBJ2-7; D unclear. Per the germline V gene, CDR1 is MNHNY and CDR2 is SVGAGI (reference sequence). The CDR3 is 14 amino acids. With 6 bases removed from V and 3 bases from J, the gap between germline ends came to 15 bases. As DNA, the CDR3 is TGTGCCAGCAGCCTCTCGACACTGAACTACGAGCAGTACTTC. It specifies CASSLSTLNYEQYF.

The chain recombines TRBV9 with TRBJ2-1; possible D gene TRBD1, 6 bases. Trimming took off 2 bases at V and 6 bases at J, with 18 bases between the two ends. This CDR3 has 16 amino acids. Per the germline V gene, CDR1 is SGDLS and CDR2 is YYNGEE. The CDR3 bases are TGTGCCAGCAGCGTCTCCGGACAGCTCCCCTCCAATGAGCAGTTCTTC. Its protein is CASSVSGQLPSNEQFF.

The CDR3 sequence: CASSKVALAGGSCDEQFF. The CDR3 DNA reads as TGTGCCAGCAGCAAAGTGGCCCTAGCGGGAGGCAGTTGTGATGAGCAGTTCTTC. This rearrangement joins TRBV21-1 to TRBJ2-1; no check of the table's D call, TRBD2, against the DNA was made. TRBV21-1 is an annotated pseudogene. The CDR3 contains 18 residues.

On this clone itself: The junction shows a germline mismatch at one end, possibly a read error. The DNA for the CDR3 is TGTGCCAGCAGTGAAGATGGGTACACCTTC. This sequence encodes CASSEDGYTF. This chain joins TRBV6-1 and TRBJ1-2; no clear D. CDR1 and CDR2 from the germline V gene are MNHNS and SASEGT. There are 10 residues in the CDR3.

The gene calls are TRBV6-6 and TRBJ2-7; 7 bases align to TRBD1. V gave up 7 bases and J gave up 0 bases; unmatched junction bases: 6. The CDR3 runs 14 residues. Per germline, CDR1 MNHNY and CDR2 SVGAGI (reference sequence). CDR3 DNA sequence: TGTGCCAGCATACAACAGGGGACCTCCTACGAGCAGTACTTC. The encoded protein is CASIQQGTSYEQYF.

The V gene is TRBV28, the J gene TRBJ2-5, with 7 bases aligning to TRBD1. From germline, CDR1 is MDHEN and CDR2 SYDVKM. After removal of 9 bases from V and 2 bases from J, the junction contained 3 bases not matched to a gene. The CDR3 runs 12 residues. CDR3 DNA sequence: TGTGCCAGTAAACAGGGGCAAGAGACCCAGTACTTC. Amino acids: CASKQGQETQYF.

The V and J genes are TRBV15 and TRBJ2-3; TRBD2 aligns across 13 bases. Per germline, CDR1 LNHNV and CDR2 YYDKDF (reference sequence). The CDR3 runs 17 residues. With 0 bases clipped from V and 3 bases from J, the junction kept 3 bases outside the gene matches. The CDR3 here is CATSRDQTSGRTDTQYF. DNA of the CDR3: TGTGCCACCAGCAGAGACCAGACTAGCGGGAGGACAGATACGCAGTATTTT. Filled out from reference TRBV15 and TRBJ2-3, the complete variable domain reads DAMVIQNPRYQVTQFGKPVTLSCSQTLNHNVMYWYQQKSSQAPKLLFHYYDKDFNNEADTPDNFQSRRPNTSFCFLDIRSPGLGDTAMYLCATSRDQTSGRTDTQYFGPGTRLTVL.

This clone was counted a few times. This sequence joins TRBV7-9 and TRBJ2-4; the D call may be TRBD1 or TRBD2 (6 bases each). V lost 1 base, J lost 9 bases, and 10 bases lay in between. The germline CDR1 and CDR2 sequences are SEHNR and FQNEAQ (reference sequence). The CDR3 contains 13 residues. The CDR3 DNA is TGTGCCAGCAGCTTAGAAGAGGGGGGCATTCAGTACTTC. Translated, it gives CASSLEEGGIQYF. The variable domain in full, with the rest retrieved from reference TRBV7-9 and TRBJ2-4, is DTGVSQNPRHKITKRGQNVTFRCDPISEHNRLYWYRQTLGQGPEFLTYFQNEAQLEKSRLLSDRFSAERPKGSFSTLEIQRTEQGDSAMYLCASSLEEGGIQYFGAGTRLSVL.

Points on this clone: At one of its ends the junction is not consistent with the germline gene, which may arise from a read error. The CDR3 loop is CASSLNSQAYEQYF. CDR3 bases: TGTGCTAGCAGCTTAAATAGCCAGGCCTACGAGCAGTACTTC. This chain connects TRBV7-7 to TRBJ2-7; no reliable D call. This CDR3 comprises 14 residues. CDR1 SSHAT and CDR2 FNYEAQ come from the germline V gene (reference sequence).

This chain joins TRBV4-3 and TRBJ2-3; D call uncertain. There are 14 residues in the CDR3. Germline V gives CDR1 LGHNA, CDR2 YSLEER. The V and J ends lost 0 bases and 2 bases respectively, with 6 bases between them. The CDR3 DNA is TGCGCCAGCAGCCAAGATCGGAACACAGATACGCAGTATTTT. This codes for CASSQDRNTDTQYF.

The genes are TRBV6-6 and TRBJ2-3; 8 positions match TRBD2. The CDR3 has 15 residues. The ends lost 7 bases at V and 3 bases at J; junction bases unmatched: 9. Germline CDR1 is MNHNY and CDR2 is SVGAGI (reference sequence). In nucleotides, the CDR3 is TGTGCCAGCAAACCTAGCGGGCTTGGGACAGATACGCAGTATTTT. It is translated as CASKPSGLGTDTQYF.

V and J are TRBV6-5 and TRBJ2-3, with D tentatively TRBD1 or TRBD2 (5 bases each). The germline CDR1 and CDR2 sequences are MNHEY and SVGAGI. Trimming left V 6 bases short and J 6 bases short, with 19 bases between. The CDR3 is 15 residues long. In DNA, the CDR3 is TGTGCCAGCAGCCCCAGAGGGGCCTATGGGGATACGCAGTATTTT. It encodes CASSPRGAYGDTQYF.

The CDR3 reads CASKLAGVDTQYF. CDR3 bases: TGTGCCAGCAAACTAGCGGGAGTAGATACGCAGTATTTT. The rearrangement uses TRBV5-4 and TRBJ2-3, with 11 bases that match TRBD2. CDR1 and CDR2 (germline): SGHNT, YYREEE (reference sequence). Trimming cost V 6 bases and J 5 bases; bases outside gene matches: 2. The CDR3 runs 13 residues.

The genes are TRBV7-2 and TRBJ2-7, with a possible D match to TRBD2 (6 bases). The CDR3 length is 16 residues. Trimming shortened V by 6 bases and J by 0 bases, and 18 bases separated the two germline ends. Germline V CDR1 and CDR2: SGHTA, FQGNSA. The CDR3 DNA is TGTGCCAGCAGTCCGATTGTAGCGGTTGTCTCCTACGAGCAGTACTTC. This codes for CASSPIVAVVSYEQYF.

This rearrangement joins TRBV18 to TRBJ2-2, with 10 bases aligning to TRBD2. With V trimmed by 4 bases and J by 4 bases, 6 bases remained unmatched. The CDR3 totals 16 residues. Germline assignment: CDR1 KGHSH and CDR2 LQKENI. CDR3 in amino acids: CASSRRTSGSTGELFF. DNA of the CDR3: TGTGCCAGCTCACGCCGGACTAGCGGATCCACCGGGGAGCTGTTTTTT.

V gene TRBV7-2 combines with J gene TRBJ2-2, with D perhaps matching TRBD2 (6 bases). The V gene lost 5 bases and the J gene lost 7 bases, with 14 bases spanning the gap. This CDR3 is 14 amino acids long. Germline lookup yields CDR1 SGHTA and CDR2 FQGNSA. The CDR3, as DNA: TGTGCCAGCAGCCAACTCACTAGCTTCGGGGAGCTGTTTTTT. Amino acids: CASSQLTSFGELFF.

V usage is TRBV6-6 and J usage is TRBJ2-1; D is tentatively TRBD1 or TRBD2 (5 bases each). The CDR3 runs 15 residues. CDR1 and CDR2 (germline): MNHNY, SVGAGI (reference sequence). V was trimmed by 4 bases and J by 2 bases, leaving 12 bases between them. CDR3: CASSSPGRAYNEQFF. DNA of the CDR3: TGTGCCAGCAGTTCGCCGGGACGGGCCTACAATGAGCAGTTCTTC.

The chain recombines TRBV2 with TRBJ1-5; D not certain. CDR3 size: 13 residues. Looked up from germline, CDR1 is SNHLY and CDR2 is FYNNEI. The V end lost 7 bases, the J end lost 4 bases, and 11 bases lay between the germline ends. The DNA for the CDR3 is TGTGCCAGCAAGGACGGCTATAATCAGCCCCAGCATTTT. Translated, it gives CASKDGYNQPQHF.

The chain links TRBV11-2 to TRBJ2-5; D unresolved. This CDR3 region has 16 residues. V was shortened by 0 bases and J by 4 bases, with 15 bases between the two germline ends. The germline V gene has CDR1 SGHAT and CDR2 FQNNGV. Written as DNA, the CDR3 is TGTGCCAGCAGCTTAGACGGACGCCTTTGGTCAGAGACCCAGTACTTC. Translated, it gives CASSLDGRLWSETQYF.